This T cell receptor beta chain was identified during a study of blood T cell repertoires in COVID-19. As for the study in general: Samples representing acute and convalescent COVID-19 were sourced from the United States, Italy and Spain. PBMCs, B-cell-depleted T cells, or T cells were the source of the cDNA or gDNA that made up the material.

Recruits, aged roughly 18 to 100 years, lived in 24 US areas. Participants reported their clinical history, and cohort assignment relied on those reports. Germline V CDR1 and CDR2: LGHDT, YNNKEL (reference sequence). The CDR3 sequence is 16 residues long. The V segment lost 1 base and the J segment 6 bases; nucleotides outside the gene matches: 7. Clones were read by immunoSEQ multiplex PCR, and TCRdb kept only the in-frame ones, dropping some. The sample carries 150,000 to 200,000 clones, approximately 89% recorded once. This receptor was taken from a woman aged 35 to 49 with acute COVID-19. The sequencing input was PBMCs or T cells enriched from blood (not recorded which). The gene calls are TRBV3-1 (or the pseudogene TRBV3-2) and TRBJ2-7, with 12 positions matching TRBD2. The CDR3 coding sequence is TGTGCCAGCAGCCAAGTGGCTAGCGGGGGGGCATCCGAGCAGTACTTC. Encoded protein: CASSQVASGGASEQYF.